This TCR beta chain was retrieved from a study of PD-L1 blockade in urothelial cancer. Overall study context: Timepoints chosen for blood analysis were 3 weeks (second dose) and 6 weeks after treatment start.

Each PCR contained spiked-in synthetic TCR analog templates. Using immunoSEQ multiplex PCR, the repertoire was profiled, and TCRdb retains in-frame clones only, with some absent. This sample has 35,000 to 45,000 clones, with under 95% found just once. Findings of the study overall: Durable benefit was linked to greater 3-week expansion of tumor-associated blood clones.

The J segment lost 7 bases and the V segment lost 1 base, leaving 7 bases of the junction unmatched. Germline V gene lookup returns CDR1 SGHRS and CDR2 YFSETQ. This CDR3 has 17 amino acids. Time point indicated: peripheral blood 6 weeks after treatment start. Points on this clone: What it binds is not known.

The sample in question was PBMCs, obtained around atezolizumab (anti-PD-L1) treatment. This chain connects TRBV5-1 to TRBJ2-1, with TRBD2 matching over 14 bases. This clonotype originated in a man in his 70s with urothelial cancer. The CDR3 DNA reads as TGCGCCAGCAGCTTGACAGTCGGGACTAGCGGGAGTAATGAGCAGTTCTTC. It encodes CASSLTVGTSGSNEQFF.